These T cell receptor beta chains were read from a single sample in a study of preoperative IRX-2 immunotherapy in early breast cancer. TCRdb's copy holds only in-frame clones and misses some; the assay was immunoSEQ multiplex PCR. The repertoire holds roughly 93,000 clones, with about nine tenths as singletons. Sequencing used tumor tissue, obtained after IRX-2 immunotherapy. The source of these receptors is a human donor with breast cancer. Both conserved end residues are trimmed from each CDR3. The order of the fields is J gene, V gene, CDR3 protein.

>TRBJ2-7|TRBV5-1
ASSLAEGGGRYEQY
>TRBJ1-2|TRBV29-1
SVDGQPGGYGYT
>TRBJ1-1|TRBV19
ASSKSGVLGTEAF
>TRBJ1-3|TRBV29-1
SAIPGNSGNTIY
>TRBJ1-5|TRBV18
ASSQDPRPISNQPQH
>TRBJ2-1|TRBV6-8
VSSDRGLYNEQF
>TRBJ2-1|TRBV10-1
ASSDGDNEQF
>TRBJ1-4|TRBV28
ASNMRGTAKLF
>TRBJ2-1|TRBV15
ATSRPIRGLAGPSYNEQF
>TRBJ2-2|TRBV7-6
ASSSKTKDNTGELF
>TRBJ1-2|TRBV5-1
ASSSGTSGTVYT
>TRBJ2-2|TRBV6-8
AISATPVAGELF
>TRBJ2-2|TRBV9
ASSVVGETGELF
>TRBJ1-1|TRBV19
ASSINFAGANTEAF
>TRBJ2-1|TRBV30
AWSWTAYNEQF
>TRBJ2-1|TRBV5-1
ASSLLAGSNNEQF
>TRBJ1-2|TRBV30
AFHEWGRLDGYT
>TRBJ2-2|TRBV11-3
ASSSARMKDTGELF
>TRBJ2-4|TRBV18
ASSLIRSNRRIDGSKNIQY
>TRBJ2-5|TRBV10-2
ASSGQQETQY
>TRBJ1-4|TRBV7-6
ASSSLPRATNEKLF
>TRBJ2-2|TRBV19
ASSSYSRNTGELF
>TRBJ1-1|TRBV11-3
ASSFEAMNTEAF
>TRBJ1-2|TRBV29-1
SAQGQPFGAGYT